This passage covers 22 T cell receptor beta chains from one sample sequenced in a study of brain T cells in children with intractable seizures. Sequencing was performed with immunoSEQ multiplex PCR; in TCRdb, only in-frame clones are kept and a portion is missing. Counted here are about 350,000 clones, over 90% occurring once; the ten biggest clones make up 4.5% to 7%. This sample's time point: blood from clinic visit 5 months post-surgery; TSC patient then seizure free. The sample here was peripheral blood, taken approximately 5 months after surgery. The receptors shown here come from a boy under two years old with tuberous sclerosis and intractable seizures.

V and J are TRBV12-3 or TRBV12-4 and TRBJ2-3, with unresolved D. V shed 5 bases and J shed 5 bases, with 8 bases lying between them. The CDR3 extends over 12 amino acids. This CDR3 is CASSLKGDTQYF. Here the CDR3 DNA reads TGTGCCAGCAGTCTTAAGGGAGATACGCAGTATTTT.

The chain is built from TRBV15 and TRBJ2-1; D unclear. Per the germline V gene, CDR1 is LNHNV and CDR2 is YYDKDF (reference sequence). Trimming stripped 3 bases from V and 3 bases from J, with 12 bases between. This CDR3 spans 15 amino acids. The CDR3 nucleotides read TGTGCCACCAGCAGTGGTGGAACAATCTACAATGAGCAGTTCTTC. It codes for CATSSGGTIYNEQFF.

V and J are TRBV24-1 and TRBJ2-1, with D perhaps TRBD1 (6 bases). Germline assignment: CDR1 KGHDR and CDR2 SFDVKD. Between the trimmed V and J ends, which lost 1 base and 6 bases, there was a span of 9 bases. The CDR3 has 14 amino acids. CDR3 loop: CATSDLLGGNEQFF. CDR3 coding DNA: TGTGCCACCAGTGATTTATTAGGGGGCAATGAGCAGTTCTTC.

The rearrangement uses TRBV7-6 and TRBJ2-7; 7 bases fit TRBD1. The CDR3 has 13 amino acids. J gave up 6 bases and V 5 bases, and 7 bases lay outside the gene matches. CDR1 is SGHVS, CDR2 FNYEAQ, per germline. CDR3 protein: CASSLGTGAEQYF. CDR3 coding DNA: TGTGCCAGCAGCCTCGGTACAGGGGCCGAGCAGTACTTC.

This chain uses TRBV6-5 with TRBJ1-4; no clear D gene. The CDR3 spans 15 residues. The V end lost 6 bases, the J end lost 4 bases, and 15 bases lay between the germline ends. Per germline, CDR1 MNHEY and CDR2 SVGAGI. CDR3 bases: TGTGCCAGCAGGTCGGAGGGAACCGGTAATGAAAAACTGTTTTTT. Residues: CASRSEGTGNEKLFF.

The chain is built from TRBV27 and TRBJ2-1; D remains ambiguous. The germline V gene has CDR1 MNHEY and CDR2 SMNVEV (reference sequence). The V and J ends lost 8 bases and 4 bases respectively, with 24 bases between them. This CDR3 is built from 17 residues. CDR3 residues: CASAKDSKFLGYNEQFF. CDR3 in DNA: TGTGCCAGCGCAAAAGATTCGAAATTTCTCGGATACAATGAGCAGTTCTTC.

The rearrangement uses TRBV19 and TRBJ2-7, with D unresolved. Germline V lookup: CDR1 LNHDA, CDR2 SQIVND (reference sequence). This CDR3 spans 17 amino acids. Trimming cost V 0 bases and J 2 bases, with 17 bases left between them. CDR3 in amino acids: CASSIDGVSKPTYEQYF. DNA for the CDR3: TGTGCCAGTAGTATAGATGGGGTTAGCAAACCAACCTACGAGCAGTACTTC.

The rearrangement uses TRBV30 and TRBJ2-1, with 11 bases fitting TRBD1. Germline values: CDR1 GTSNPN, CDR2 SVGIG (reference sequence). V was clipped by 5 bases and J by 8 bases; unmatched bases: 11. The CDR3 extends over 15 amino acids. The CDR3 region has the DNA TGTGCCTGGGATACCGGGACAGGGGGGTTCGATGAGCAGTTCTTC. Encoded protein: CAWDTGTGGFDEQFF. Full variable domain (rest looked up from reference TRBV30 and TRBJ2-1): SQTIHQWPATLVQPVGSPLSLECTVEGTSNPNLYWYRQAAGRGLQLLFYSVGIGQISSEVPQNLSASRPQDRQFILSSKKLLLSDSGFYLCAWDTGTGGFDEQFFGPGTRLTVL.

This clone was detected only a few times. The chain joins TRBV5-1 to TRBJ1-1; unclear D gene. The V gene lost 2 bases and the J gene lost 1 base, with 6 bases spanning the gap. This CDR3 comprises 13 residues. Germline loops: CDR1 SGHRS, CDR2 YFSETQ. The CDR3 DNA sequence: TGCGCCAGCAGCTTTTTGGCGAACACTGAAGCTTTCTTT. Protein sequence: CASSFLANTEAFF.

The chain combines TRBV7-2 with TRBJ1-3; D gene ambiguous. This CDR3 region has 19 residues. Trimming left V 5 bases short and J 0 bases short, with 23 bases between. CDR1 and CDR2 (germline): SGHTA, FQGNSA. The CDR3 loop is CASSRSRKKKQSSGNTIYF. The CDR3 DNA reads as TGTGCCAGCAGCCGTTCACGGAAGAAAAAGCAGAGCTCTGGAAACACCATATATTTT.

V gene TRBV6-2 or TRBV6-3 combines with J gene TRBJ2-2, with D possibly matching TRBD2 (5 bases). Trimming left V 0 bases short and J 8 bases short, with 16 bases between. CDR1 is MNHEY, CDR2 SVGEGT, per germline. The CDR3 loop spans 16 amino acids. The DNA of the CDR3 is TGTGCCAGCAGTTACTCGACTAATGACTGGTTTGGGGAGCTGTTTTTT. Translated: CASSYSTNDWFGELFF.

This chain links TRBV9 with TRBJ1-2; 12 nucleotides match TRBD1. V trimming: 0 bases; J trimming: 7 bases; junction bases outside the gene matches: 4. Germline V CDR1 and CDR2: SGDLS, YYNGEE. The CDR3 has 15 residues. This CDR3 reads CASSVGDRGQGGYTF. CDR3 nucleotides: TGTGCCAGCAGCGTAGGGGACAGGGGGCAGGGTGGCTACACCTTC.

The chain uses TRBV7-9 and TRBJ1-6; 9 bases match TRBD1. Germline CDR1 is SEHNR and CDR2 is FQNEAQ (reference sequence). There are 14 residues in the CDR3. The junction had 5 bases not matched to a gene; V was cut back by 7 bases and J by 7 bases. The CDR3 reads CASNRDRANSPLHF. CDR3 nucleotides: TGTGCCAGCAACCGGGACAGGGCCAATTCACCCCTCCACTTT.

The rearrangement joins TRBV7-2 to TRBJ2-5; TRBD2 might be the D (5 bases). Germline loops: CDR1 SGHTA, CDR2 FQGNSA. V was cut by 3 bases and J by 5 bases, with 25 bases left in between. The CDR3 totals 18 residues. The CDR3 DNA is TGTGCCAGCAGCTTTTTCCCGTTCCTGGGGAAGCCGGGGGAGACCCAGTACTTC. Translated: CASSFFPFLGKPGETQYF.

The chain carries TRBV29-1 and TRBJ2-1; TRBD2 matches at 13 bases. This CDR3 comprises 20 residues. Germline CDR1 and CDR2: SQVTM and ANQGSEA. The V and J ends lost 7 bases and 8 bases, in that order; junction bases with no gene match: 26. CDR3 coding DNA: TGCAGCGCCCTGACCCGACTAGCGGGGGGCCGGCCGGTCCGGGGCGATGAGCAGTTCTTC. It translates to CSALTRLAGGRPVRGDEQFF.

Points on this clone: The sample contains more than one DNA sequence encoding this CDR3. This sequence joins TRBV24-1 and TRBJ1-2; D is ambiguous. Trimming pared 3 bases from V and 0 bases from J, leaving 4 bases between. The germline V gene encodes CDR1 KGHDR and CDR2 SFDVKD. The CDR3 is 13 amino acids. CDR3 DNA: TGTGCCACCAGTGATGGCTCTAACTATGGCTACACCTTC. Translating it yields CATSDGSNYGYTF.

Written as DNA, the CDR3 is TGTGCCACCAGTGATTCGTCCCGACTAGCGGGAGTGATATACAATGAGCAGTTCTTC. It specifies CATSDSSRLAGVIYNEQFF. V gene TRBV24-1 combines with J gene TRBJ2-1; 12 nucleotides line up with TRBD2. The CDR3 has 19 residues. After removal of 2 bases from V and 4 bases from J, the junction contained 11 bases not matched to a gene. Germline loops: CDR1 KGHDR, CDR2 SFDVKD.

This clone was counted between two and nine times. The J gene is TRBJ2-7, the V gene TRBV7-9; 8 bases align to TRBD1. Germline CDR1 is SEHNR and CDR2 is FQNEAQ (reference sequence). The CDR3 is made up of 14 amino acids. With V trimmed by 5 bases and J by 2 bases, 5 bases remained unmatched. The CDR3 here is CASSGYRGAYEQYF. The CDR3, as DNA: TGTGCCAGCAGCGGATACAGGGGGGCCTACGAGCAGTACTTC.

The chain carries TRBV7-3 and TRBJ2-1; 11 bases agree with TRBD2. The CDR3 runs 15 residues. CDR1 SGHTA and CDR2 FQGTGA come from the germline V gene. V dropped 5 bases and J dropped 5; count of bases not matched to a gene: 5. CDR3 loop: CASSPGTSGHNEQFF. The CDR3, as DNA: TGTGCCAGCAGCCCGGGGACTAGCGGACACAATGAGCAGTTCTTC. Full variable domain (remainder filled in from reference TRBV7-3 and TRBJ2-1): GAGVSQTPSNKVTEKGKYVELRCDPISGHTALYWYRQSLGQGPEFLIYFQGTGAADDSGLPNDRFFAVRPEGSVSTLKIQRTERGDSAVYLCASSPGTSGHNEQFFGPGTRLTVL.

V gene TRBV7-9 combines with J gene TRBJ2-1; a possible D gene is TRBD1 (6 bases). CDR3 length: 14 amino acids. The germline V and J ends were trimmed by 3 bases and 4 bases, with 10 bases remaining between them. Germline lookup yields CDR1 SEHNR and CDR2 FQNEAQ (reference sequence). For the CDR3, the DNA is TGTGCCAGCAGCTTTTCCGGGACATACAATGAGCAGTTCTTC. It translates to CASSFSGTYNEQFF.

The genes are TRBV5-1 and TRBJ1-6; 9 bases match TRBD1. V gave up 1 base and J gave up 11 bases; unmatched junction bases: 19. CDR3 length: 19 residues. Germline CDR1 is SGHRS and CDR2 is YFSETQ. The CDR3 nucleotides are TGCGCCAGCAGCTTGAATTTGGGACAGGGTGGAGGTTCTAGTACACCCCTCCACTTT. This translates into CASSLNLGQGGGSSTPLHF.

The V gene is TRBV12-5, the J gene TRBJ2-2; 8 nucleotides line up with TRBD2. The germline V gene has CDR1 LGHNT and CDR2 FRNRAP. V was clipped by 0 bases and J by 3 bases; unmatched bases: 9. CDR3 size: 18 residues. CDR3 coding DNA: TGTGCTAGTGGTTTGGTACGGACCGGGACTAGGGACACCGGGGAGCTGTTTTTT. This encodes CASGLVRTGTRDTGELFF.